Listed below are T cell receptor beta chains from one sample, sequenced in a study of cytomegalovirus exposure and HLA in healthy donors. TCRdb keeps only in-frame clones here, not all; method: immunoSEQ multiplex PCR. The data hold 200,000 or so clones, with 75% to 90% observed a single time. The specimen sequenced was PBMCs. The source is a woman between 40 and 55 years old in good health and CMV-seronegative. Both conserved end residues are part of each CDR3. A D gene is named only where the DNA matches it firmly. Size is stated for part of the rows, as once, few or many counts, or as a class when the clone is expanded.

V: TRBV27; size: few; D: TRBD1; J: TRBJ2-7; DNA: TGTGCCAGCAGTCCCCCCGACAGGGCGGGCGAGCAGTACTTC; CDR3: CASSPPDRAGEQYF
V: TRBV19; size: once; D: TRBD1; J: TRBJ1-5; DNA: TGTGCCAGTAGTCTGCGGACAGGGGGCTTTAATCAGCCCCAGCATTTT; CDR3: CASSLRTGGFNQPQHF
V: TRBV20-1; size: .; D: .; J: TRBJ1-1; DNA: TGCAGTGCTACCGACAGTTCCGAAGCTTTCTTT; CDR3: CSATDSSEAFF
V: TRBV6-6; size: .; D: .; J: TRBJ2-7; DNA: TGTGCCAGCAGTTACTCGGGGCAGTGGGAGCAGTACTTC; CDR3: CASSYSGQWEQYF
V: TRBV30; size: .; D: .; J: TRBJ2-7; DNA: TGTGCCTGGAGTGAGGCGGCCAAAAGCTCCTACGAGCAGTACTTC; CDR3: CAWSEAAKSSYEQYF
V: TRBV11-2; size: once; D: TRBD1; J: TRBJ2-7; DNA: TGTGCCAGCAGGGCCACCCGGGACAGGGACTACGAGCAGTACTTC; CDR3: CASRATRDRDYEQYF
V: TRBV6-5; size: .; D: TRBD1; J: TRBJ2-7; DNA: TGTGCCAGCAGTTGGGCTCAGGGGGCCAGCGAGCAGTACTTC; CDR3: CASSWAQGASEQYF
V: TRBV19; size: .; D: TRBD1; J: TRBJ1-3; DNA: TGTGCCAGTAGTAAGGACAGGGTTGACTCTGGAAACACCATATATTTT; CDR3: CASSKDRVDSGNTIYF
V: TRBV12-5; size: .; D: TRBD1; J: TRBJ2-5; DNA: TGTGCTAGTGGTTCCCGGACAGGGCAAGAGACCCAGTACTTC; CDR3: CASGSRTGQETQYF
V: TRBV27; size: .; D: TRBD2; J: TRBJ2-3; DNA: TGTGCCAGCGGCTTACAGCGGGAGTCAGATACGCAGTATTTT; CDR3: CASGLQRESDTQYF
V: TRBV21-1; size: .; D: .; J: TRBJ1-5; DNA: TGTGCCAGCAGCAAAGTTAGACGCTACAGGGGCAATCAGCCCCAGCATTTT; CDR3: CASSKVRRYRGNQPQHF
V: TRBV7-9; size: once; D: TRBD1; J: TRBJ2-3; DNA: TGTGCCAGCAGCTTAGTCACAGGGGGCATAGATACGCAGTATTTT; CDR3: CASSLVTGGIDTQYF
V: TRBV30; size: .; D: TRBD1; J: TRBJ2-7; DNA: TGTGCCTCTAGGACAGGGTGGGACGAGCAGTACTTC; CDR3: CASRTGWDEQYF
V: TRBV23-1; size: .; D: .; J: TRBJ2-7; DNA: TGCGCCAGCAGTCACGGCAAGGGGCACGAGCAGTACTTC; CDR3: CASSHGKGHEQYF
V: TRBV7-3; size: .; D: TRBD2; J: TRBJ2-1; DNA: TGTGCCAGCTCCATAGCGGGAGGGGGCAATGAGCAGTTCTTC; CDR3: CASSIAGGGNEQFF
V: TRBV7-8; size: few; D: TRBD1; J: TRBJ2-4; DNA: TGTGCCAGCAGCCTGGCCGGGACAGCATACAAAAACATTCAGTACTTC; CDR3: CASSLAGTAYKNIQYF
V: TRBV27; size: .; D: .; J: TRBJ2-3; DNA: TGTGCCAGCAGCGGGACTAGCACAGATACGCAGTATTTT; CDR3: CASSGTSTDTQYF
V: TRBV6-1; size: .; D: .; J: TRBJ2-5; DNA: TGTGCCAGCATTAAAGGCGTGCGGCAGTACTTC; CDR3: CASIKGVRQYF
V: TRBV29-1; size: .; D: .; J: TRBJ2-7; DNA: TGCAGCGTTGAAGATAGCAGGGGAGCGGCCTACGAGCAGTACTTC; CDR3: CSVEDSRGAAYEQYF
V: TRBV6-1; size: .; D: .; J: TRBJ2-4; DNA: TGTGCCAGCAGTGAAGCACGGGGACTGAACAACCCCCATAACATTCAGTACTTC; CDR3: CASSEARGLNNPHNIQYF
V: TRBV10-1; size: .; D: .; J: TRBJ1-1; DNA: TGCGCCAGCAGTACAGGATCGAATGGGAACACTGAAGCTTTCTTT; CDR3: CASSTGSNGNTEAFF
V: TRBV6-5; size: .; D: .; J: TRBJ2-7; DNA: TGTGCCAGCAGTTACTCGGGGGGACCGTCCTACGAGCAGTACTTC; CDR3: CASSYSGGPSYEQYF
V: TRBV2; size: .; D: TRBD1; J: TRBJ1-3; DNA: TGTGCCAGCAGGGGGCAGGGGGCGGCTGGAAACACCATATATTTT; CDR3: CASRGQGAAGNTIYF
V: TRBV7-9; size: .; D: TRBD1; J: TRBJ2-5; DNA: TGTGCCAGCAGCTTCGGACAGGGCCGGGAGACCCAGTACTTC; CDR3: CASSFGQGRETQYF
V: TRBV5-1; size: .; D: TRBD1; J: TRBJ2-5; DNA: TGCGCCAGCAGCCCCGGACAGGGGGCCCGTGAGACCCAGTACTTC; CDR3: CASSPGQGARETQYF
V: TRBV4-1; size: .; D: .; J: TRBJ2-7; DNA: TGCGCCAGCAGCCAAGGACCCTTTCGGGACTACGAGCAGTACTTC; CDR3: CASSQGPFRDYEQYF
V: TRBV5-6; size: few; D: TRBD1; J: TRBJ2-3; DNA: TGTGCCAGCAGTCTCTACAGGGGTTCCACAGATACGCAGTATTTT; CDR3: CASSLYRGSTDTQYF
V: TRBV7-2; size: .; D: .; J: TRBJ2-7; DNA: TGTGCCAGCAGCTTTTACGGAATACCGGCGGACGAGCAGTACTTC; CDR3: CASSFYGIPADEQYF
V: TRBV18; size: .; D: .; J: TRBJ2-1; DNA: TGTGCCAGCTCACCACCGTTGGAGCGGAACTCCTACAATGAGCAGTTCTTC; CDR3: CASSPPLERNSYNEQFF